Sequencing of this TCR beta chain was carried out in a study of T cell responses to AZD1222 COVID-19 vaccine. Profiling relied on immunoSEQ multiplex PCR, and the TCRdb table lists in-frame clones only, not all of them. This table holds around 94,000 clones, around 84% found once. Study-wide points: At study baseline, merely several AZD1222 recipients were seropositive. The donor group comprised mostly white British people and more females; the analysis possibly underestimated clonal diversity.

This clone was observed a few times. The antigen is not known. The CDR3 length is 17 residues. Germline V CDR1 and CDR2: MGHDK, SYGVNS. Trimming removed 3 bases from V and 0 bases from J; junction bases left unmatched: 6. This receptor was identified in an adult who received the AZD1222 COVID-19 vaccine. This chain uses TRBV25-1 with TRBJ2-3; 10 bases align to TRBD2. The material sequenced was peripheral blood, taken 28 days after the second AZD1222 dose. The CDR3 DNA reads as TGTGCCAGCAGTGATTGGACTAGCGGAGGGAGCACAGATACGCAGTATTTT. Protein: CASSDWTSGGSTDTQYF. Variable domain in full (rest from reference TRBV25-1 and TRBJ2-3): EADIYQTPRYLVIGTGKKITLECSQTMGHDKMYWYQQDPGMELHLIHYSYGVNSTEKGDLSSESTVSRIRTEHFPLTLESARPSHTSQYLCASSDWTSGGSTDTQYFGPGTRLTVL.